The entry below gives a single TCR beta chain sequence along with its context. Its matching antigen is unknown. This sample stems from a study of blood T cells in healthy people across ages. Whole-study results and caveats: Naive CD4+ cells and diversity were both higher in long-lived donors than in aged donors.

Each donor gave roughly 9.8 milliliters of peripheral blood. The second PCR ran roughly 7 to 12 cycles with a sample-barcoded 5' primer and J-beta primers. Each CDR3 protein is one row after TCRdb ran MiXCR on the 5' RACE reads. The repertoire includes 270,000 or so distinct CDR3 sequences, roughly 26% of them detected once, and 29% sits in the top ten. Germline CDR1 is MDHEN and CDR2 is SYDVKM. The CDR3 loop spans 13 amino acids. The rearrangement links TRBV28 to TRBJ2-5; D not certain. The J call may be faulty, since TRBJ2-1 better matches the DNA end. The sequenced sample was blood. The source is a woman aged 70 to 79 in good health. The CDR3 region has the DNA TGTGCCAGCAGTGGAGAAGGGCCGAATGAGCAGTTCTTC. This encodes CASSGEGPNEQFF.